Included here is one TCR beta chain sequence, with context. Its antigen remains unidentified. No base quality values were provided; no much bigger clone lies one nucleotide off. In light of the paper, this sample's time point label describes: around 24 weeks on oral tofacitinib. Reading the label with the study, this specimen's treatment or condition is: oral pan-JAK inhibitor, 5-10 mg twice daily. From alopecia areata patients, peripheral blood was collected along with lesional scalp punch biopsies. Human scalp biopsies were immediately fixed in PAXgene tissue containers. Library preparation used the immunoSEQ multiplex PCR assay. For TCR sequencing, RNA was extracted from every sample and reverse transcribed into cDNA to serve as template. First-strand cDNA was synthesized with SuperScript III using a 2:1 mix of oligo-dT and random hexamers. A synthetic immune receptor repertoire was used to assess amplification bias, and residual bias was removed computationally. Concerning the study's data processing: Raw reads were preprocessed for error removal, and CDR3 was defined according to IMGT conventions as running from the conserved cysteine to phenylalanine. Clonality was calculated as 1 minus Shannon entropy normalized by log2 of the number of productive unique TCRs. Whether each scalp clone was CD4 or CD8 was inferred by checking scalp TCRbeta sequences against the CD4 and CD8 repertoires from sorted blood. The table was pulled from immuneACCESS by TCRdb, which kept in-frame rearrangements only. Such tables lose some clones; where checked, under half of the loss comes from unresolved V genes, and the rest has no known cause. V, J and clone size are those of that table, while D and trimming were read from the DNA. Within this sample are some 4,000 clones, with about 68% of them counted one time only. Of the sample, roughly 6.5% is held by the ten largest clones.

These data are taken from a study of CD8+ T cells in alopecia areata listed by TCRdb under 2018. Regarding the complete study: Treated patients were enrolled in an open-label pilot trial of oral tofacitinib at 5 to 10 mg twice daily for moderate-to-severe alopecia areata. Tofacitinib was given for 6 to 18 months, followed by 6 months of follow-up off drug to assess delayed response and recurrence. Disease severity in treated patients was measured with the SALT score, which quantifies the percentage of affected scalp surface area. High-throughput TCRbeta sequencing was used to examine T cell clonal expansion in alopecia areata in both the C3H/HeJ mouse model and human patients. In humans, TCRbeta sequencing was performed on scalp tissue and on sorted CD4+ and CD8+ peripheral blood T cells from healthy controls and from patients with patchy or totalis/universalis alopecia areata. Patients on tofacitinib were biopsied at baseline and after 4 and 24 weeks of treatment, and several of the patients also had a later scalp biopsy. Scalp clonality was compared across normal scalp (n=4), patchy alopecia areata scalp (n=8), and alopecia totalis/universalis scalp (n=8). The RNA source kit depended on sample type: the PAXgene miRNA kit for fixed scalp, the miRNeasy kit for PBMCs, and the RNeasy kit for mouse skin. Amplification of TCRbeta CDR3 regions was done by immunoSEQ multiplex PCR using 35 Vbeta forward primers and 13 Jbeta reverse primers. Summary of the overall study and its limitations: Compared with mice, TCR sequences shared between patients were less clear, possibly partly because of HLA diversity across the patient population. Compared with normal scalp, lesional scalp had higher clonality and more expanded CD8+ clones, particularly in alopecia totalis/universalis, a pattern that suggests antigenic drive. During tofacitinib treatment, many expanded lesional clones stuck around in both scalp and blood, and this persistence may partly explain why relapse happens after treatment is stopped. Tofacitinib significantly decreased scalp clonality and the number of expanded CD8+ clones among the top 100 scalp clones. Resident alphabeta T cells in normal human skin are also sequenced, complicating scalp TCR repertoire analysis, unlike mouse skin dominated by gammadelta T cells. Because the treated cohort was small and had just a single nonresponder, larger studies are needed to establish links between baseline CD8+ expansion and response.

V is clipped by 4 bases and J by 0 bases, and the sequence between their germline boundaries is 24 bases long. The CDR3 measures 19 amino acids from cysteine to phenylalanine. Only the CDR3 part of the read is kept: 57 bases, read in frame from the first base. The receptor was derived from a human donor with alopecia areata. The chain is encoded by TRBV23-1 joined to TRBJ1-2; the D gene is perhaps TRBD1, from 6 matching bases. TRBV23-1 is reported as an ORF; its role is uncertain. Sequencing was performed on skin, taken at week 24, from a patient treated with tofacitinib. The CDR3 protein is CASSPVSGQLPIANYGYTF. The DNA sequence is TGCGCCAGCAGTCCCGTCTCAGGACAGTTGCCGATAGCTAACTATGGCTACACCTTC.